Detailed here is one T cell receptor beta chain. This clone has a handful of counts. The clone's antigen remains unknown. The sample holds no much larger clone one base away, and base qualities are not on file. The CDR3, cysteine through phenylalanine, is 14 amino acids long. The read is trimmed to its CDR3 DNA, 42 bases read in frame from base 1. Per the germline V gene, SGHRS is the CDR1 and YFSETQ is the CDR2. V is cut by 4 bases and J by 1 base, and the space between the germline ends is 11 bases. Positive magnetic bead selection on an AutoMACS was used to isolate CD4+ and CD8+ cells, with flow cytometry used to check purity. After a first flow cytometry screen using a TCR V beta antibody panel, clonal expansions were characterized through TCRB deep sequencing of sorted CD8+ fractions. Peripheral blood mononuclear cells were isolated by Ficoll-Paque PLUS density gradient separation. Using Nucleospin Tissue or Tissue XS kits, DNA was extracted from CD4-enriched, CD8-enriched or PBMC samples, with quantification by a Qubit 2.0 fluorometer.

The data are from a study of somatic mutations in cytotoxic T cells in rheumatoid arthritis (TCRdb year 2017). Background for the entire study: Patient peripheral blood (less than 32 ml EDTA) was drawn right after diagnosis and before any treatment started. Some T-cell populations stained with V beta antibodies were sorted by flow on a FACSAria II or Sony SH800 to nearly 100% purity, with sorted V beta1+ cells additionally subjected to TCRB sequencing. The study asked whether expanded CD8+ T-cell clones in newly diagnosed, untreated rheumatoid arthritis carry somatic mutations, and used TCRB deep sequencing to characterize clonality. TCRB deep sequencing was performed for 55 to 65 rheumatoid arthritis patients and around 22 healthy controls. Median age was essentially the same in the patient group and the control group.

TCRB CDR3 sequencing used the immunoSEQ assay on genomic DNA. Per the source publication's procedure: When patient CD8+ clones exceeding 1% were checked against published virus-specific TCRB sequences, only a few matched. Only productive TCRB rearrangements were included in the analyses. Clonality was expressed as a Shannon entropy-based productive clonality index, with each clone defined by a unique TCRB CDR3 sequence. To calculate repertoire overlap between two samples, the template counts of each clone were considered relative to each sample's total templates. Flow cytometry-measured V-gene usage correlated with V-gene usage from TCRB sequencing, with a Spearman r of more than 0.6. TCRdb obtained this table from immuneACCESS and retained in-frame rearrangements with V and J assigned. These tables miss some clones; where compared with another copy, unresolved V genes account for less than half of the shortfall, and the remainder is unexplained. D and trimming were read from the DNA, whereas the V and J calls and clone size are those reported in that table. The table for this sample lists roughly 14,000 clones; just under 75% of them were counted only once. The top ten constitute 13% to 15% of the sample.

What the authors observed across the whole study: CD8+ T-cell clonality did not differ significantly between rheumatoid arthritis patients and age-matched healthy controls. Several identical CD8+ TCRB sequences were found in both blood and synovial fluid, and in about an eighth of the roughly 65 patients the largest CD8+ clone exceeded 20% of CD8+ cells. An increase of CD8+ clonality with age was seen in patients (Spearman r ≈ 0.46) but not in healthy controls. The finding that TRBV07 was slightly underrepresented in patients was left unadjusted for multiple comparisons. The antigen targets of the expanded CD8+ clones were unknown, and absence from virus-specific databases did not rule out viral specificity.

The chain was built from TRBV5-1 and TRBJ1-1; a tentative D call is TRBD1 (5 bases match). The TCR sequence derives from an adult with rheumatoid arthritis. Source material: CD8+ T cells sorted from blood. DNA sequence: TGCGCCAGCAGCCATGGACACCCGAACACTGAAGCTTTCTTT. Its product reads: CASSHGHPNTEAFF. Beyond the CDR3, the reference TRBV5-1 and TRBJ1-1 genes provide the residues; the full variable domain reads: KAGVTQTPRYLIKTRGQQVTLSCSPISGHRSVSWYQQTPGQGLQFLFEYFSETQRNKGNFPGRFSGRQFSNSRSEMNVSTLELGDSALYLCASSHGHPNTEAFFGQGTRLTVV.